The rows below give T cell receptor beta chains drawn from one sample of a study of control samples from healthy donors and cancer patients. Libraries were prepared by immunoSEQ multiplex PCR; TCRdb keeps only in-frame clonotypes and omits some of them. The sample records around 64,000 clones, 89% being singletons. Source material: PBMCs. The receptors here all came from a man aged 55-75 years with colorectal cancer. Both conserved end residues are part of each CDR3. Fields, in order: clone size, V gene, J gene, D gene, CDR3 DNA, CDR3 protein. D genes are given only for firm matches. Only part of the rows carry a size: once, few, many, or a class if the clone is expanded.

clone_size: .; v_call: TRBV18; j_call: TRBJ1-1; d_call: .; cdr3_nt: TGTGCCAGCTCACGACGACAGGACACTGAAGCTTTCTTT; cdr3_aa: CASSRRQDTEAFF
clone_size: .; v_call: TRBV5-1; j_call: TRBJ1-1; d_call: TRBD1; cdr3_nt: TGCGCCAGCTATCAGGGGGCCAACACTGAAGCTTTCTTT; cdr3_aa: CASYQGANTEAFF
clone_size: .; v_call: TRBV7-6; j_call: TRBJ2-7; d_call: TRBD1; cdr3_nt: TGTGCCAGCAGCTTAGGACAGGGGGCTTTCTACGAGCAGTACTTC; cdr3_aa: CASSLGQGAFYEQYF
clone_size: .; v_call: TRBV24-1; j_call: TRBJ2-5; d_call: .; cdr3_nt: TGTGCCACCAGTCCTGGGGGGGGGCTGGAGACCCAGTACTTC; cdr3_aa: CATSPGGGLETQYF
clone_size: .; v_call: TRBV18; j_call: TRBJ2-7; d_call: .; cdr3_nt: TGTGCCAGCTCACCATCGAGCGACGAGCAGTACTTC; cdr3_aa: CASSPSSDEQYF
clone_size: .; v_call: TRBV5-8; j_call: TRBJ2-1; d_call: .; cdr3_nt: TGTGCCAGCAGCTTGGTCAGGGCCCCCTACAATGAGCAGTTCTTC; cdr3_aa: CASSLVRAPYNEQFF
clone_size: .; v_call: TRBV9; j_call: TRBJ2-5; d_call: TRBD1; cdr3_nt: TGTGCCAGCAGCGCCGACAGGGGGCGACAAGAGACCCAGTACTTC; cdr3_aa: CASSADRGRQETQYF
clone_size: .; v_call: TRBV12-3/TRBV12-4; j_call: TRBJ1-2; d_call: .; cdr3_nt: TGTGCCAGCAGTTTATCTGGAAACTATGGCTACACCTTC; cdr3_aa: CASSLSGNYGYTF
clone_size: .; v_call: TRBV27; j_call: TRBJ1-2; d_call: TRBD1; cdr3_nt: TGTGCCAGCAGGCCCAGGGGGCTCTATGGCTACACCTTC; cdr3_aa: CASRPRGLYGYTF
clone_size: .; v_call: TRBV18; j_call: TRBJ1-1; d_call: .; cdr3_nt: TGTGCCAGCTCACCAAGGACAGAGAACACTGAAGCTTTCTTT; cdr3_aa: CASSPRTENTEAFF
clone_size: .; v_call: TRBV19; j_call: TRBJ1-5; d_call: TRBD1; cdr3_nt: TGTGCCAGTAAGGACAGGGGGTTGCTTAGCAATCAGCCCCAGCATTTT; cdr3_aa: CASKDRGLLSNQPQHF
clone_size: .; v_call: TRBV10-3; j_call: TRBJ1-4; d_call: TRBD1; cdr3_nt: TGTGCCACCTCACAGGGGGCTGGTGGTGAAAAACTGTTTTTT; cdr3_aa: CATSQGAGGEKLFF
clone_size: .; v_call: TRBV5-1; j_call: TRBJ2-2; d_call: TRBD2; cdr3_nt: TGCGCCAGCAGGCCCTTAGGACTAGCCGGGGAGCTGTTTTTT; cdr3_aa: CASRPLGLAGELFF
clone_size: .; v_call: TRBV5-1; j_call: TRBJ2-7; d_call: .; cdr3_nt: TGCGCCAGGGCCACTCAGGGTCCGGGCCACGAGCAGTACTTC; cdr3_aa: CARATQGPGHEQYF
clone_size: .; v_call: TRBV11-2; j_call: TRBJ2-1; d_call: TRBD1; cdr3_nt: TGTGCCAGCAAACTGGGTCGGGACAGGGTCTACAATGAGCAGTTCTTC; cdr3_aa: CASKLGRDRVYNEQFF
clone_size: .; v_call: TRBV12-5; j_call: TRBJ1-4; d_call: .; cdr3_nt: TGTGCTAGTGGTTTGGGCCCTGAAAAACTGTTTTTT; cdr3_aa: CASGLGPEKLFF
clone_size: .; v_call: TRBV5-5; j_call: TRBJ2-5; d_call: .; cdr3_nt: TGTGCCAGCAGCCTCCTCTCGGGGACAAATGGGGAGACCCAGTACTTC; cdr3_aa: CASSLLSGTNGETQYF
clone_size: .; v_call: TRBV5-5; j_call: TRBJ2-5; d_call: .; cdr3_nt: TGTGCCAGCAGCTTTGAGGGAATCCATCAAGAGACCCAGTACTTC; cdr3_aa: CASSFEGIHQETQYF
clone_size: once; v_call: TRBV19; j_call: TRBJ1-1; d_call: .; cdr3_nt: TGTGCCAGCAGGGGGAACACTGAAGCTTTCTTT; cdr3_aa: CASRGNTEAFF
clone_size: .; v_call: TRBV19; j_call: TRBJ2-4; d_call: TRBD1; cdr3_nt: TGTGCCAGTATTGGGAGGGGACAGGGGGCGAAAAACATTCAGTACTTC; cdr3_aa: CASIGRGQGAKNIQYF
clone_size: .; v_call: TRBV2; j_call: TRBJ2-7; d_call: .; cdr3_nt: TGTGCCAGCAACCTACAGGGAGGCTACGAGCAGTACTTC; cdr3_aa: CASNLQGGYEQYF
clone_size: .; v_call: TRBV7-3; j_call: TRBJ2-2; d_call: .; cdr3_nt: TGTGCCAGCAGCCCCTCAACCGTGCCTCAAGGCGGGGAGCTGTTTTTT; cdr3_aa: CASSPSTVPQGGELFF
clone_size: .; v_call: TRBV5-1; j_call: TRBJ2-3; d_call: TRBD2; cdr3_nt: TGCGCCAGCAGACAGGGACTAGCGGAGAGCACAGATACGCAGTATTTT; cdr3_aa: CASRQGLAESTDTQYF
clone_size: .; v_call: TRBV7-9; j_call: TRBJ1-2; d_call: TRBD1; cdr3_nt: TGTGCCAGCAGCTTAGCGGCAGGGGGCTTTGGCTACACCTTC; cdr3_aa: CASSLAAGGFGYTF
clone_size: .; v_call: TRBV6-6; j_call: TRBJ2-5; d_call: .; cdr3_nt: TGTGCCAGCAGCCGCACTCGGACCAAACAAGAGACCCAGTACTTC; cdr3_aa: CASSRTRTKQETQYF